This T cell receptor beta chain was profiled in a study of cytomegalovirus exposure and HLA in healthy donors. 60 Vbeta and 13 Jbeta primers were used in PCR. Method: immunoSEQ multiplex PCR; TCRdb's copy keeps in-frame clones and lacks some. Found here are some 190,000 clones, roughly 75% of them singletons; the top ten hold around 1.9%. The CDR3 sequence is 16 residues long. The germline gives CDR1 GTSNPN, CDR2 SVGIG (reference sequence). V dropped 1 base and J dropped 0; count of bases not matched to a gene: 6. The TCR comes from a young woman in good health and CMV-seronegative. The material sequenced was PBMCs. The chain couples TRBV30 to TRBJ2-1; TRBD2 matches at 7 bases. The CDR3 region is CAWSASGLSSYNEQFF. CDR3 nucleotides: TGTGCCTGGAGTGCTTCGGGACTAAGCTCCTACAATGAGCAGTTCTTC.